The sample holds a few counts of the clone carrying this T cell receptor (beta chain). Germline CDR1 MNHEY, CDR2 SVGAGI. The length of the CDR3 is 15 residues. V lost 2 bases, J lost 1 base, and 11 bases lay in between. The source of the sample is a study of blood T cell repertoires in COVID-19. Study background: In each case, the material was cDNA or gDNA derived from T cells, B-cell-depleted T cells, or PBMCs.

Sequencing used immunoSEQ multiplex PCR; TCRdb keeps in-frame clones, though not all of them. Found here are over 350,000 clones, approximately 87% of them singletons; the top ten hold 10%. Sequencing input: PBMCs or T cells enriched from blood (not recorded which). This receptor was identified in a woman aged 50 to 60 who had recovered from COVID-19. The rearrangement joins TRBV6-5 to TRBJ1-1; maybe TRBD1 (6 bases). The CDR3 sequence: CASSYDRLKNTEAFF. The DNA of the CDR3 is TGTGCCAGCAGTTACGACAGGCTAAAGAACACTGAAGCTTTCTTT.